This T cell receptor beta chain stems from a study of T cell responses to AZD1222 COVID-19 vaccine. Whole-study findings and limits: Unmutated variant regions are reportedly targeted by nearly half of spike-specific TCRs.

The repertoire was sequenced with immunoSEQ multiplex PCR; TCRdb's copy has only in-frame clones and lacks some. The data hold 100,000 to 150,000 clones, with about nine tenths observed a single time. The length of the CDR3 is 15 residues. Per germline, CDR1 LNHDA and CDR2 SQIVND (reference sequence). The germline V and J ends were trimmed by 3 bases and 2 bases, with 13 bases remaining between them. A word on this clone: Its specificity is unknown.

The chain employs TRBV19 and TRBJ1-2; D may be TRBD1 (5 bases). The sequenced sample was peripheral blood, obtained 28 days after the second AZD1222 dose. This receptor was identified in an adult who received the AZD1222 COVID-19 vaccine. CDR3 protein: CASSIQVAGNYGYTF. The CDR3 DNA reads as TGTGCCAGTAGTATTCAAGTTGCAGGGAACTATGGCTACACCTTC.